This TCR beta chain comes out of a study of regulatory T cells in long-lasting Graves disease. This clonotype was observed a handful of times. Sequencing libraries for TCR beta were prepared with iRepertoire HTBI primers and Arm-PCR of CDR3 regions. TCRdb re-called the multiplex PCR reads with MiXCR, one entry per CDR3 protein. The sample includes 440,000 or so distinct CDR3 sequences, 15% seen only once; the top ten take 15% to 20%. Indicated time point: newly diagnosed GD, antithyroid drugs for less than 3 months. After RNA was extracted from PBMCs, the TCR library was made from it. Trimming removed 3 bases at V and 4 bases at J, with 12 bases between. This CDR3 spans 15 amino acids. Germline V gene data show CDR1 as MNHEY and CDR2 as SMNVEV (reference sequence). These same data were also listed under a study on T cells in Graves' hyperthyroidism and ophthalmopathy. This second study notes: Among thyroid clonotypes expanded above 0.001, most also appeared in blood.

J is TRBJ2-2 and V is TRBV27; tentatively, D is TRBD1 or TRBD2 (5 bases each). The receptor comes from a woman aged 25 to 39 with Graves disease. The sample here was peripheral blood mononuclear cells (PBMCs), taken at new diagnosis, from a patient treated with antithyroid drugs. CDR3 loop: CASSFWGTGTGELFF. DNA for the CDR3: TGTGCCAGCAGTTTTTGGGGGACGGGCACCGGGGAGCTGTTTTTT.